Shown below are 13 T cell receptor beta chains from a single sample sequenced in a study of blood T cell repertoires in COVID-19 (dated by TCRdb to the early 2020s). Library preparation employed the immunoSEQ multiplex PCR assay. TCRdb retrieved this table from immuneACCESS and kept in-frame rearrangements only. Not all clones are present; in checked studies, unresolved V genes account for under half, and no reason is known for the remainder. This sample has about 49,000 clones in its table, and roughly 90% of those were observed once. Approximately 12% of the sample is in the top ten clones. Sequenced: peripheral blood. The source is a man older than 75 with acute or convalescent COVID-19.

V is TRBV24-1 and J is TRBJ2-1; TRBD2 agrees at 9 bases. V gave up 8 bases and J gave up 6 bases; unmatched junction bases: 4. Germline V gene sequence: CDR1 KGHDR, CDR2 SFDVKD. The CDR3 runs 13 residues. The CDR3 sequence is CATKRGASNEQFF. The CDR3 DNA is TGTGCCACCAAGCGGGGGGCCTCCAATGAGCAGTTCTTC.

The rearrangement uses TRBV15 and TRBJ1-6; 10 nucleotides match TRBD1. With 3 bases clipped from V and 8 bases from J, the junction kept 4 bases outside the gene matches. The CDR3 has 15 residues. Germline loops: CDR1 LNHNV, CDR2 YYDKDF (reference sequence). As DNA, the CDR3 is TGTGCCACCAGCAGGGGGACAGGGGAGGATTCACCCCTCCACTTT. Residues: CATSRGTGEDSPLHF.

The chain joins TRBV28 to TRBJ1-4; D is perhaps TRBD1 (5 bases). The germline V gene has CDR1 MDHEN and CDR2 SYDVKM. Trimming pared 2 bases from V and 6 bases from J, leaving 10 bases between. The CDR3 is 14 residues long. CDR3: CASSLGGRDEKLFF. CDR3 nucleotides: TGTGCCAGCAGTTTAGGGGGGAGAGATGAAAAACTGTTTTTT.

This clone has a handful of counts. V usage is TRBV5-1 and J usage is TRBJ1-4; D is uncertain. Trimming pared 4 bases from V and 8 bases from J, leaving 15 bases between. The CDR3 contains 14 residues. CDR1 and CDR2 from the germline V gene are SGHRS and YFSETQ. The CDR3 nucleotides are TGCGCCAGCAGCCCCGGTCCAGGAAGCGAAAAACTGTTTTTT. Translated: CASSPGPGSEKLFF.

The chain joins TRBV7-6 to TRBJ1-6; D ambiguous. CDR1 is SGHVS, CDR2 FNYEAQ, per germline. There are 17 residues in the CDR3. Trimming pared 5 bases from V and 9 bases from J, leaving 23 bases between. The CDR3, as DNA: TGTGCCAGCAGCCCAACGACATCGCCGGTAGCGGCTTCACCCCTCCACTTT. Its protein is CASSPTTSPVAASPLHF.

This clone was seen just once. The chain has TRBV3-1 (or the pseudogene TRBV3-2) and TRBJ2-2, with D maybe TRBD2 (7 bases). The CDR3 runs 16 residues. Trimming stripped 1 base from V and 7 bases from J, with 16 bases between. Germline V gene data show CDR1 as LGHDT and CDR2 as YNNKEL (reference sequence). The CDR3 here is CASSQGRGGLGGELFF. The DNA for the CDR3 is TGTGCCAGCAGCCAAGGAAGGGGGGGCCTCGGCGGGGAGCTGTTTTTT.

The chain is built from TRBV11-2 and TRBJ1-3; D gene uncertain. Trimming took 5 bases from V and 0 from J, leaving 11 bases between them. CDR1 and CDR2 from the germline V gene are SGHAT and FQNNGV. This CDR3 spans 15 amino acids. This CDR3 reads CASSPDWRSGNTIYF. The CDR3 nucleotides read TGTGCCAGCAGCCCGGACTGGCGCTCTGGAAACACCATATATTTT.

V gene TRBV29-1 combines with J gene TRBJ2-5; 8 nucleotides align to TRBD1. The CDR3 extends over 14 amino acids. J gave up 7 bases and V 4 bases, and 11 bases lay outside the gene matches. Germline CDR1 reads SQVTM; CDR2 reads ANQGSEA. CDR3 nucleotides: TGCAGCGTTGTGGGGCAGGGGGCGCAGGGGACCCAGTACTTC. It is translated as CSVVGQGAQGTQYF. Using reference TRBV29-1 and TRBJ2-5 for the parts outside the CDR3, the full variable domain is SAVISQKPSRDICQRGTSLTIQCQVDSQVTMMFWYRQQPGQSLTLIATANQGSEATYESGFVIDKFPISRPNLTFSTLTVSNMSPEDSSIYLCSVVGQGAQGTQYFGPGTRLLVL.

V gene TRBV12-3 or TRBV12-4 combines with J gene TRBJ1-1; maybe TRBD1 (5 bases). V was clipped by 6 bases and J by 6 bases, with 14 bases between them. CDR3 length: 13 amino acids. The CDR3 DNA reads TGTGCCAGCAGCCCCCGGGCGGGGGCTGAAGCTTTCTTT. Its translation: CASSPRAGAEAFF.

The V gene is TRBV2, the J gene TRBJ2-4; D might be TRBD2 (6 bases). This CDR3 spans 14 amino acids. Germline V CDR1 and CDR2: SNHLY, FYNNEI. V gave up 1 base and J gave up 8 bases, with 12 bases separating them. The CDR3 spells CASSEGKRGDIQYF. The CDR3 coding sequence is TGTGCCAGCAGTGAAGGCAAGCGCGGGGACATTCAGTACTTC.

The gene calls are TRBV30 and TRBJ2-1, with a weak D call TRBD2 (5 bases). V lost 4 bases and J lost 4, with 11 bases in between. This CDR3 is 13 amino acids long. Germline CDR1 and CDR2: GTSNPN and SVGIG (reference sequence). The CDR3 region has the DNA TGTGCCTGGACCAACGGACTGTACAATGAGCAGTTCTTC. The encoded protein is CAWTNGLYNEQFF.

V and J are TRBV9 and TRBJ2-7; tentatively, D is TRBD2 (6 bases). This CDR3 has 14 residues. The germline V gene has CDR1 SGDLS and CDR2 YYNGEE. Trimming pared 4 bases from V and 2 bases from J, leaving 13 bases between. In nucleotides, the CDR3 is TGTGCCAGCAGCACGCAGACGGGGGCCTACGAGCAGTACTTC. Protein: CASSTQTGAYEQYF.

The chain combines TRBV30 with TRBJ1-1; D possibly corresponds to TRBD1 (6 bases). Trimming cost V 3 bases and J 5 bases, with 13 bases left between them. CDR1 and CDR2 (germline): GTSNPN, SVGIG (reference sequence). This CDR3 comprises 13 residues. This CDR3 reads CAWSQTGFTEAFF. In nucleotides, the CDR3 is TGTGCCTGGAGCCAAACAGGGTTTACTGAAGCTTTCTTT.